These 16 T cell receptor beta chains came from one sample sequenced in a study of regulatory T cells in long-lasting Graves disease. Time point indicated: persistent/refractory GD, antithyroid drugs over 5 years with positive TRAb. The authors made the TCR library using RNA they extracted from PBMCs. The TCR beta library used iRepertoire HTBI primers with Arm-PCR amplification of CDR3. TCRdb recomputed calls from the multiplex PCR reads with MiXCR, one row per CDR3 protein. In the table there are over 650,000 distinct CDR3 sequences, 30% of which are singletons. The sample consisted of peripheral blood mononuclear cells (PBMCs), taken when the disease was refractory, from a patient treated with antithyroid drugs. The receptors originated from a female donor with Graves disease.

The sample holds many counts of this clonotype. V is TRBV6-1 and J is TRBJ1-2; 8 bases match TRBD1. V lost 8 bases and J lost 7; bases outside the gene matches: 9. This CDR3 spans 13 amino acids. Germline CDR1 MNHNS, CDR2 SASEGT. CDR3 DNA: TGTGCCAGCTCTCCGGACAGGGCGGGTGGCTACACCTTC. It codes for CASSPDRAGGYTF.

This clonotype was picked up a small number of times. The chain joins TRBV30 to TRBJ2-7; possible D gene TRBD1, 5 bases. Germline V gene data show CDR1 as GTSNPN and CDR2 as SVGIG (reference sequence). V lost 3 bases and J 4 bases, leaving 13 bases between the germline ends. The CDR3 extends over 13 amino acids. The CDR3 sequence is CAWRGAGWYEQYF. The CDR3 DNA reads TGTGCCTGGAGAGGGGCAGGGTGGTACGAGCAGTACTTC.

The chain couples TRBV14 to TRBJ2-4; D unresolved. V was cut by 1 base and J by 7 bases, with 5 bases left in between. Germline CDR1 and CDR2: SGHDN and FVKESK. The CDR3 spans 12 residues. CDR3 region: CASSQGSNIQYF. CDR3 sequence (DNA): TGTGCCAGCAGCCAAGGTTCGAACATTCAGTACTTC.

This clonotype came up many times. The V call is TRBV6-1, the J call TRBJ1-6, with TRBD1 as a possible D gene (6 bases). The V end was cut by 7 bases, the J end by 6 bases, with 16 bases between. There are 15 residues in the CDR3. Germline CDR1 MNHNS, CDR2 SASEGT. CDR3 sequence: CASKASTGFNSPLHF. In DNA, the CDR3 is TGTGCCAGCAAGGCGTCGACAGGATTTAATTCACCCCTCCACTTT.

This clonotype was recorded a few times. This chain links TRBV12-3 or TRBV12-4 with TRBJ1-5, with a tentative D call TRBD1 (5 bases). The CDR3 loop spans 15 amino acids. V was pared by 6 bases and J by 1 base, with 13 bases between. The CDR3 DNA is TGTGCCAGCAGACCTGGGGCATACAGCAATCAGCCCCAGCATTTT. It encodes CASRPGAYSNQPQHF.

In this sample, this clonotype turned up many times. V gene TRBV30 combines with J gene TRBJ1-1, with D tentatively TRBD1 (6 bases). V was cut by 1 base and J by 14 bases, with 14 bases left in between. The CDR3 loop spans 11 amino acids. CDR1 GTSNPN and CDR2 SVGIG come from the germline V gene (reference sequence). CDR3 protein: CAWSGRDIHFF. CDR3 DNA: TGTGCCTGGAGTGGCCGGGACATCCACTTCTTT.

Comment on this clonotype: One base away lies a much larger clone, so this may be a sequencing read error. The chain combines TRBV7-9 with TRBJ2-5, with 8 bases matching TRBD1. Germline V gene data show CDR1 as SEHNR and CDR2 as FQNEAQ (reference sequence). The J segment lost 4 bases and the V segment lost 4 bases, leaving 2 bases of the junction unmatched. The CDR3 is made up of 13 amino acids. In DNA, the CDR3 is TGTGCCAGCAGCTACGACAGGGGAGAGACCCAGTACTTC. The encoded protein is CASSYDRGETQYF.

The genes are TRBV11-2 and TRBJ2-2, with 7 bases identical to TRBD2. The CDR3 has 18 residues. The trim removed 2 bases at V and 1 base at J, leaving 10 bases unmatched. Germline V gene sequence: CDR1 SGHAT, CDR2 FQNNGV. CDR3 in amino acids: CASSLFFGGSLNTGELFF. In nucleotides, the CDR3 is TGTGCCAGCAGCTTATTTTTCGGCGGGAGCCTGAACACCGGGGAGCTGTTTTTT. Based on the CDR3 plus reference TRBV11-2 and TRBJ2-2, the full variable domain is EAGVAQSPRYKIIEKRQSVAFWCNPISGHATLYWYQQILGQGPKLLIQFQNNGVVDDSQLPKDRFSAERLKGVDSTLKIQPAKLEDSAVYLCASSLFFGGSLNTGELFFGEGSRLTVL.

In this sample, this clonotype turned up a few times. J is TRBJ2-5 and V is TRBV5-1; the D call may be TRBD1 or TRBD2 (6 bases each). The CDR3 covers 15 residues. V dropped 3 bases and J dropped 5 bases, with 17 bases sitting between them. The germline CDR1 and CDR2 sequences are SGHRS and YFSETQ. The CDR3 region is CASSSTGAQVETQYF. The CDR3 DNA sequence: TGCGCCAGCAGCTCGACGGGGGCGCAAGTGGAGACCCAGTACTTC.

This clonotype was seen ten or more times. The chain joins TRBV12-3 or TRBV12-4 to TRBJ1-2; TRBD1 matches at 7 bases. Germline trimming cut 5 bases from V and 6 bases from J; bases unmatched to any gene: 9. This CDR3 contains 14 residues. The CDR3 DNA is TGTGCCAGCAGTCCCCGACAGGGTGGGGATGGCTACACCTTC. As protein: CASSPRQGGDGYTF.

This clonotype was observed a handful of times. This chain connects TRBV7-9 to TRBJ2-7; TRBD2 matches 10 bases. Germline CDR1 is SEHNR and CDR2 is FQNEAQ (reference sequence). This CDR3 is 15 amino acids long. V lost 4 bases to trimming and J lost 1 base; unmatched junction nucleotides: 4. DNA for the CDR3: TGTGCCAGCAGCTATACTAGCGGGGCTTCCTACGAGCAGTACTTC. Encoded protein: CASSYTSGASYEQYF.

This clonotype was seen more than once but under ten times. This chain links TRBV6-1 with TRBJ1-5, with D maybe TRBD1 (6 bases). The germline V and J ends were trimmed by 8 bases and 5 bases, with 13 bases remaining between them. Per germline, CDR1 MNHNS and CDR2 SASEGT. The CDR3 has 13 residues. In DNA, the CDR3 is TGTGCCAGCTCGACAGGAGCATATCAGCCCCAGCATTTT. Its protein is CASSTGAYQPQHF.

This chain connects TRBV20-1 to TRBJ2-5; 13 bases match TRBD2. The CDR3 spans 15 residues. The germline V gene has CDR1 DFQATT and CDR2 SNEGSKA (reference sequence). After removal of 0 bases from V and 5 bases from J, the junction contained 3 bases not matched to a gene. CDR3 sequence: CSARDVTSGRETQYF. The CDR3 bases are TGCAGTGCTAGAGACGTGACTAGCGGGAGGGAGACCCAGTACTTC.

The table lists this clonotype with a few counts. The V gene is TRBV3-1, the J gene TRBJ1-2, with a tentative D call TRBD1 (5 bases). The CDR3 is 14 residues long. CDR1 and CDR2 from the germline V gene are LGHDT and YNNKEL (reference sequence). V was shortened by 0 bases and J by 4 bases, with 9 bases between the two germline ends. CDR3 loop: CASSQERGTYGYTF. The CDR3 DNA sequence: TGTGCCAGCAGCCAAGAAAGGGGAACCTATGGCTACACCTTC.

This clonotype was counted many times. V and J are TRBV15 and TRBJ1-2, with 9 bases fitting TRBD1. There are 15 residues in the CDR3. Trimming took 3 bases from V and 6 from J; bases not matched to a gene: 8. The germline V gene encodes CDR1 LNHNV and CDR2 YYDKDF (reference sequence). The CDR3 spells CATSSPRQGVDGYTF. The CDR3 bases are TGTGCCACCAGCAGCCCTAGACAGGGGGTAGATGGCTACACCTTC. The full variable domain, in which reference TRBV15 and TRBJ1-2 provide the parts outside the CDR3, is DAMVIQNPRYQVTQFGKPVTLSCSQTLNHNVMYWYQQKSSQAPKLLFHYYDKDFNNEADTPDNFQSRRPNTSFCFLDIRSPGLGDTAMYLCATSSPRQGVDGYTFGSGTRLTVV.

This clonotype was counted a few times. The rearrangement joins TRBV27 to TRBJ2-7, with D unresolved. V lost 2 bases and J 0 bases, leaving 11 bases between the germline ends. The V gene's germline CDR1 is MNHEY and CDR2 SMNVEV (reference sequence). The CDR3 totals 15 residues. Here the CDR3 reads CASSLMGSLSYEQYF. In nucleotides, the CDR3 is TGTGCCAGCAGTTTAATGGGCAGCCTCTCCTACGAGCAGTACTTC.